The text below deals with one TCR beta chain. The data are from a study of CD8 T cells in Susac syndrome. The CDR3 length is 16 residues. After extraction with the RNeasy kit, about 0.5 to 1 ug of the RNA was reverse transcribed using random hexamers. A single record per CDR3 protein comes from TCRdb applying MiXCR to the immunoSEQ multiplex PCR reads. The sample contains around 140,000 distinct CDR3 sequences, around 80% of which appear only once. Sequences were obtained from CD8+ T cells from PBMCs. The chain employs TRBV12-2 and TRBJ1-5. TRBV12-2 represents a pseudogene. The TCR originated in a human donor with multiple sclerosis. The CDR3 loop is CASREPWGHPAQPQHF. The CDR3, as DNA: TGTGCAAGTCGCGAACCTTGGGGGCATCCCGCTCAGCCCCAGCATTTT.